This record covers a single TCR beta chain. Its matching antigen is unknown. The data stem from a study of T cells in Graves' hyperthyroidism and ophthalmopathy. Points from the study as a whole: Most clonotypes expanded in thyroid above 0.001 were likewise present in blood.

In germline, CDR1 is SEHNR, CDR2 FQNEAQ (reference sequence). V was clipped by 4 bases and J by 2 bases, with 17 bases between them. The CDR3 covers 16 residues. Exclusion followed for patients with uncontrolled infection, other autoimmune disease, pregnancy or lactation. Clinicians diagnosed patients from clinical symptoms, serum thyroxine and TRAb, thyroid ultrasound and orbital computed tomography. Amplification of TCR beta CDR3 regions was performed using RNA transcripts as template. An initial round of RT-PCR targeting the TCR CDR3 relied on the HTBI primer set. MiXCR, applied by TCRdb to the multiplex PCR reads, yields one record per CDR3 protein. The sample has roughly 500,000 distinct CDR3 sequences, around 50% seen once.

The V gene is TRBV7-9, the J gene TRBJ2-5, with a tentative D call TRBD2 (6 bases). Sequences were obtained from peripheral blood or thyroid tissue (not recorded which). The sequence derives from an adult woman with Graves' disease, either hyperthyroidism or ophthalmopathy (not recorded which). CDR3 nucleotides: TGTGCCAGCAGCTCTGACGGGGGTCAAGGGCAAGAGACCCAGTACTTC. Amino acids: CASSSDGGQGQETQYF.